The T cell receptor (beta chain) described here comes from a study of blood T cell repertoires in COVID-19. Study in general: Material from acute and convalescent COVID-19 was sourced from the United States, Italy and Spain. Sources were T cells, B-cell-depleted T cells, or PBMCs; the material itself was cDNA or gDNA.

Data came from immunoSEQ multiplex PCR; TCRdb stores just in-frame clones and leaves some out. Of 60,000 or so clones listed, around 90% are singletons. The CDR3 extends over 15 amino acids. V was pared by 0 bases and J by 11 bases, with 9 bases of the junction left unmatched. The germline CDR1 and CDR2 sequences are GTSNPN and SVGIG (reference sequence). This chain uses TRBV30 with TRBJ2-3; 12 bases are shared with TRBD2. The sample comprised peripheral blood. The sequence was collected from a man aged 55 to 70 with active COVID-19. CDR3 nucleotide sequence: TGTGCCTGGAGTGTAGGACTAGCGGGAACGGAGGAGCAGTATTTT. Translating it yields CAWSVGLAGTEEQYF.